This T cell receptor beta chain is from a study of blood T cell repertoires in COVID-19. Study overall: Some COVID-19 samples were acute and others convalescent; all came from the United States, Italy and Spain. Sources were T cells, B-cell-depleted T cells, or PBMCs; the material itself was cDNA or gDNA.

Germline-derived CDR1 and CDR2 are SGHDN and FVKESK. The CDR3 is 14 amino acids. Trimming took 2 bases from V and 3 from J, leaving 8 bases between them. Authors' data handling: Nucleated cell number was recorded as an estimate derived from reference gene primer amplification. Repertoires were generated with immunoSEQ multiplex PCR, while TCRdb's copy carries only in-frame clones and drops some. D and trimming come from the DNA, and the V and J calls and clone size come from that table. This table has roughly 16,000 clones, about 85% appearing once. As to this clone: Other DNA sequences in the same sample also yield this CDR3.

This receptor was identified in a human donor in a cohort sampled during active COVID-19. The sample taken for sequencing was peripheral blood. This rearrangement joins TRBV14 to TRBJ1-3; D call uncertain. The CDR3 protein is CASSQQVDGNTIYF. The CDR3 nucleotides are TGTGCCAGCAGCCAACAGGTTGATGGAAACACCATATATTTT.